This entry lists 9 T cell receptor beta chains sequenced from one sample in a study of T cells in Graves' hyperthyroidism and ophthalmopathy. There were TCR beta CDR3 regions amplified from RNA transcripts. Using the HTBI primer set, a first-round RT-PCR was run on the TCR CDR3. A single record per CDR3 protein comes from TCRdb applying MiXCR to the multiplex PCR reads. This table has 450,000 to 650,000 distinct CDR3 sequences, approximately 15% appearing once. Sequencing was carried out using blood. The receptors here all came from a woman under 30 with Graves' ophthalmopathy.

This chain connects TRBV6-1 to TRBJ1-3, with D possibly TRBD1 on 6 matching bases. The CDR3 sequence is 14 residues long. Germline CDR1 and CDR2: MNHNS and SASEGT. V lost 7 bases and J lost 4, with 14 bases in between. For the CDR3, the DNA is TGTGCCAGCAACAACAGGGATAGGGGAAACACCATATATTTT. Its protein product is CASNNRDRGNTIYF.

This clonotype was found a few times. This chain joins TRBV5-1 and TRBJ1-6, with D maybe TRBD1 (5 bases). V lost 4 bases, J lost 0 bases, and 14 bases lay in between. The germline CDR1 and CDR2 sequences are SGHRS and YFSETQ. The CDR3 contains 17 residues. The CDR3 spells CASSRDGPGSYNSPLHF. The CDR3 DNA reads as TGCGCCAGCAGCCGGGACGGACCAGGCTCCTATAATTCACCCCTCCACTTT. Variable domain in full (rest from reference TRBV5-1 and TRBJ1-6): KAGVTQTPRYLIKTRGQQVTLSCSPISGHRSVSWYQQTPGQGLQFLFEYFSETQRNKGNFPGRFSGRQFSNSRSEMNVSTLELGDSALYLCASSRDGPGSYNSPLHFGNGTRLTVT.

This clonotype was seen many times. The CDR3 is CASSQWDKTGSTDTQYF. DNA for the CDR3: TGTGCCAGCAGCCAGTGGGATAAAACAGGGAGCACAGATACGCAGTATTTT. The chain combines TRBV11-3 with TRBJ2-3, with D perhaps TRBD1 (6 bases). The germline gives CDR1 SGHNT, CDR2 YENEEA. Trimming cost V 5 bases and J 0 bases, with 18 bases left between them. This CDR3 spans 17 amino acids. The full variable domain, its missing parts supplied by reference TRBV11-3 and TRBJ2-3, is EAGVVQSPRYKIIEKKQPVAFWCNPISGHNTLYWYLQNLGQGPELLIRYENEEAVDDSQLPKDRFSAERLKGVDSTLKIQPAELGDSAVYLCASSQWDKTGSTDTQYFGPGTRLTVL.

In this sample, this clonotype turned up a few times. The chain links TRBV6-1 to TRBJ2-7, with D possibly TRBD1 on 6 matching bases. Germline CDR1 MNHNS, CDR2 SASEGT. CDR3 length: 15 amino acids. With 6 bases removed from V and 0 bases from J, the gap between germline ends came to 15 bases. The CDR3 DNA reads as TGTGCCAGCAGACTTTACAGGGATACCTCCTACGAGCAGTACTTC. Encoded protein: CASRLYRDTSYEQYF.

The chain joins TRBV27 to TRBJ2-1; D ambiguous. CDR3 size: 17 residues. V lost 4 bases and J 5 bases, leaving 21 bases between the germline ends. Per germline, CDR1 MNHEY and CDR2 SMNVEV (reference sequence). This CDR3 is CASSSHRWGRWDNEQFF. In DNA form, the CDR3 reads TGTGCCAGCAGTTCCCACCGTTGGGGAAGATGGGACAATGAGCAGTTCTTC.

This clonotype was seen ten or more times. This chain joins TRBV2 and TRBJ2-1, with 8 bases matching TRBD2. This CDR3 is 15 amino acids long. Germline values: CDR1 SNHLY, CDR2 FYNNEI. J gave up 5 bases and V 7 bases, and 10 bases lay outside the gene matches. The CDR3: CASIVYELADNEQFF. The CDR3 nucleotides read TGTGCCAGCATCGTTTATGAACTAGCGGACAATGAGCAGTTCTTC.

This clonotype has a count of ten or more. The chain uses TRBV12-3 or TRBV12-4 and TRBJ2-1; TRBD1 might be the D (5 bases). The CDR3 has 16 amino acids. The V and J ends lost 5 bases and 0 bases respectively, with 14 bases between them. CDR3 amino acids: CASSKVQGSSYNEQFF. In nucleotides, the CDR3 is TGTGCCAGCAGTAAGGTTCAGGGAAGCTCCTACAATGAGCAGTTCTTC.

At least ten counts were recorded for this clonotype. The rearrangement joins TRBV7-6 to TRBJ2-7; 8 bases map to TRBD2. Germline V gives CDR1 SGHVS, CDR2 FNYEAQ. J lost 3 bases, V lost 5 bases, and 9 bases had no gene match. The CDR3 length is 15 residues. In DNA form, the CDR3 reads TGTGCCAGCAGCCACCCTCCCGGGAGGGTCTACGAGCAGTACTTC. This sequence encodes CASSHPPGRVYEQYF.

This clonotype was counted ten times or more. The chain couples TRBV19 to TRBJ1-2; D is undetermined. V lost 5 bases to trimming and J lost 8 bases, with 15 bases between them. The length of the CDR3 is 13 residues. The germline gives CDR1 LNHDA, CDR2 SQIVND (reference sequence). CDR3 region: CASSPPGFDGYTF. The CDR3 bases are TGTGCCAGTAGTCCGCCGGGCTTTGACGGCTACACCTTC.